Below, 23 T cell receptor beta chains from the same sample are listed, as sequenced in a study of T cells after yellow fever vaccination. TCRdb analysed the 5' RACE reads with MiXCR anew, one entry per CDR3 protein. Of 300,000 or so distinct CDR3 sequences listed, around 8.1% are singletons. Sequencing used PBMCs, obtained roughly 45 days after the first yellow fever vaccination. The receptors were gathered from a man aged 18 to 35 who received the YFV17D yellow fever vaccine.

The chain employs TRBV4-3 and TRBJ2-1; TRBD2 matches at 13 bases. After removal of 1 base from V and 8 bases from J, the junction contained 8 bases not matched to a gene. In germline, CDR1 is LGHNA, CDR2 YSLEER. The CDR3 is 17 amino acids. Here the CDR3 DNA reads TGCGCCAGCAGCCAAGGGAAGGGACTAGCGGGGAGCTATGAGCAGTTCTTC. Protein sequence: CASSQGKGLAGSYEQFF.

This chain joins TRBV7-2 and TRBJ2-1; TRBD1 might be the D (5 bases). Per the germline V gene, CDR1 is SGHTA and CDR2 is FQGNSA. The CDR3 has 13 residues. Deletions cut 5 bases from V and 7 bases from J, with 12 bases between. The CDR3 is CASSPVRDNEQFF. The CDR3 coding sequence is TGTGCCAGCAGCCCGGTCAGGGATAATGAGCAGTTCTTC.

The chain combines TRBV29-1 with TRBJ2-5, with TRBD1 as a possible D gene (5 bases). Germline V gives CDR1 SQVTM, CDR2 ANQGSEA. Trimming removed 3 bases at V and 4 bases at J, with 15 bases between. This CDR3 has 14 residues. CDR3 sequence: CSVEGHQHVETQYF. The CDR3 region has the DNA TGCAGCGTTGAGGGGCACCAGCACGTAGAGACCCAGTACTTC.

The V call is TRBV4-1, the J call TRBJ2-1; 7 positions agree with TRBD1. CDR3 length: 14 amino acids. Germline V gene sequence: CDR1 MGHRA, CDR2 YSYEKL. V trimming: 0 bases; J trimming: 14 bases; junction bases outside the gene matches: 10. The DNA of the CDR3 is TGCGCCAGCAGCCAAGATCTTAGGACAGGACAAAAGTTCTTC. Its protein product is CASSQDLRTGQKFF.

This clonotype was found a few times. The gene calls are TRBV7-2 and TRBJ2-3; 10 bases match TRBD2. CDR3 length: 14 amino acids. Germline V gene data show CDR1 as SGHTA and CDR2 as FQGNSA. After removal of 6 bases from V and 6 bases from J, the junction contained 6 bases not matched to a gene. The CDR3 loop is CASRVLAGVDTQYF. In DNA, the CDR3 is TGTGCCAGCAGGGTGCTAGCGGGGGTGGATACGCAGTATTTT.

This clonotype was recorded a few times. The chain couples TRBV6-1 to TRBJ2-5; a weak D match, TRBD1 (5 bases). Deletions cut 6 bases from V and 5 bases from J, with 19 bases between. The CDR3 is 15 amino acids. CDR1 MNHNS and CDR2 SASEGT come from the germline V gene. The CDR3 reads CASRQDPGPRETQYF. The CDR3 DNA reads as TGTGCCAGCAGACAGGATCCTGGCCCTCGGGAGACCCAGTACTTC.

This clonotype was detected a few times. The chain links TRBV11-1 to TRBJ1-1; the match to TRBD1 covers 7 bases. The CDR3 loop spans 15 amino acids. Germline CDR1 and CDR2: SGHAT and FQDESV (reference sequence). V lost 4 bases, J lost 0 bases, and 5 bases stayed unmatched. For the CDR3, the DNA is TGTGCCAGCAGCTCCTACAGGGGCGTGAACACTGAAGCTTTCTTT. This gives the protein CASSSYRGVNTEAFF.

This chain joins TRBV5-1 and TRBJ1-6; D possibly corresponds to TRBD1 (5 bases). Germline values: CDR1 SGHRS, CDR2 YFSETQ. The CDR3 contains 15 residues. V shed 7 bases and J shed 9 bases, with 20 bases lying between them. The CDR3 region is CASRPRGNEVSPLHF. CDR3 DNA sequence: TGCGCCAGCCGGCCAAGGGGTAATGAGGTTTCACCCCTCCACTTT.

Comments on this clonotype: A read error may be the cause here, since a much bigger clone is one base away. DNA of the CDR3: TGCAGTGCTCCTGGACTAGCCAATAAGCAGTTCTTC. Protein sequence: CSAPGLANKQFF. V is TRBV20-1 and J is TRBJ2-1; 8 bases align to TRBD2. Germline V gene sequence: CDR1 DFQATT, CDR2 SNEGSKA (reference sequence). This CDR3 contains 12 residues.

This clonotype has only a few counts. The V gene is TRBV28, the J gene TRBJ2-7, with TRBD1 as a possible D gene (5 bases). The ends were cut back, 8 bases at V and 1 base at J, with 9 bases in the middle. From germline, CDR1 is MDHEN and CDR2 SYDVKM. CDR3 length: 12 residues. CDR3 region: CASEQDSYEQYF. CDR3 bases: TGTGCCAGCGAACAGGATTCCTACGAGCAGTACTTC.

This clonotype was seen a handful of times. The chain combines TRBV15 with TRBJ1-2; D might be TRBD1 (6 bases). Germline V gene sequence: CDR1 LNHNV, CDR2 YYDKDF (reference sequence). CDR3 length equals 13 residues. V lost 1 base and J 4 bases, leaving 7 bases between the germline ends. The CDR3 loop reads CATSRVTGYGYTF. In DNA, the CDR3 is TGTGCCACCAGCAGAGTGACAGGCTATGGCTACACCTTC.

The rearrangement links TRBV7-2 to TRBJ1-6; D uncertain. This CDR3 has 12 residues. CDR1 and CDR2 from the germline V gene are SGHTA and FQGNSA. V was cut by 1 base and J by 10 bases, with 5 bases left in between. The DNA of the CDR3 is TGTGCCAGCAGCTTAGAGGCGTCACCCCTCCACTTT. Its translation: CASSLEASPLHF.

This rearrangement joins TRBV12-3 or TRBV12-4 to TRBJ1-1; a possible D gene is TRBD1 (5 bases). There are 13 residues in the CDR3. The germline V and J ends were trimmed by 10 bases and 5 bases, with 17 bases remaining between them. This chain's CDR3 is CAISRDSWTEAFF. In DNA, the CDR3 is TGTGCCATCTCCCGGGACTCGTGGACTGAAGCTTTCTTT.

The table lists this clonotype with a few counts. V gene TRBV12-3 or TRBV12-4 combines with J gene TRBJ1-4, with D tentatively TRBD1 (6 bases). V lost 7 bases, J lost 3 bases, and 12 bases lay in between. This CDR3 spans 14 amino acids. This CDR3 is CASIQGQSNEKLFF. The CDR3 coding sequence is TGTGCCAGCATTCAAGGACAGTCTAATGAAAAACTGTTTTTT.

The CDR3 DNA is TGTGCCAGCAGCTTAGTTTCGAATGAAAAACTGTTTTTT. It translates to CASSLVSNEKLFF. This chain links TRBV7-2 with TRBJ1-4; D call uncertain. Germline CDR1 and CDR2: SGHTA and FQGNSA. The CDR3 spans 13 residues. V was trimmed by 1 base and J by 5 bases, leaving 5 bases between them. Full variable domain (missing parts from reference TRBV7-2 and TRBJ1-4): GAGVSQSPSNKVTEKGKDVELRCDPISGHTALYWYRQSLGQGLEFLIYFQGNSAPDKSGLPSDRFSAERTGGSVSTLTIQRTQQEDSAVYLCASSLVSNEKLFFGSGTQLSVL.

This clonotype appeared a few times. V is TRBV4-1 and J is TRBJ1-6, with a weak D call TRBD1 (6 bases). Trimming took off 4 bases at V and 0 bases at J, with 10 bases between the two ends. Germline loops: CDR1 MGHRA, CDR2 YSYEKL. This CDR3 has 16 amino acids. CDR3 sequence (DNA): TGCGCCAGCAGCCCCAGGACAGACTCCTATAATTCACCCCTCCACTTT. It specifies CASSPRTDSYNSPLHF.

This clonotype has only a few counts. The V call is TRBV12-3 or TRBV12-4, the J call TRBJ1-5, with D perhaps matching TRBD1 (5 bases). Trimming removed 5 bases at V and 6 bases at J, with 11 bases between. There are 13 residues in the CDR3. CDR3 amino acids: CASSLPGTQPQHF. DNA of the CDR3: TGTGCCAGCAGTCTTCCTGGGACTCAGCCCCAGCATTTT.

This rearrangement joins TRBV7-2 to TRBJ2-7; a weak D match, TRBD2 (5 bases). Deletions cut 0 bases from V and 3 bases from J, with 12 bases between. The CDR3 consists of 15 residues. Germline CDR1 reads SGHTA; CDR2 reads FQGNSA. The CDR3 nucleotides read TGTGCCAGCAGCTTAGCAGGACTCGAAGTCTACGAGCAGTACTTC. It encodes CASSLAGLEVYEQYF.

This clonotype was seen a few times. The chain has TRBV20-1 and TRBJ1-5; TRBD1 matches 8 bases. In germline, CDR1 is DFQATT, CDR2 SNEGSKA (reference sequence). With 6 bases clipped from V and 3 bases from J, the junction kept 4 bases outside the gene matches. The CDR3 is 13 residues long. CDR3 sequence reads: CSAQGQDNQPQHF. The CDR3 DNA reads as TGCAGTGCGCAGGGACAGGACAATCAGCCCCAGCATTTT.

This clonotype has more than one count but fewer than ten. V usage is TRBV4-1 and J usage is TRBJ2-1; D is ambiguous. The CDR3 runs to 16 residues. Trimming took off 2 bases at V and 0 bases at J, with 11 bases between the two ends. Germline CDR1 is MGHRA and CDR2 is YSYEKL. The DNA for the CDR3 is TGCGCCAGCAGCCAACTGCCAGCCCTCTCCTACAATGAGCAGTTCTTC. Amino acids: CASSQLPALSYNEQFF.

The genes are TRBV4-3 and TRBJ1-6; D possibly corresponds to TRBD1 (6 bases). Germline CDR1 is LGHNA and CDR2 is YSLEER. The CDR3 is 14 amino acids. Trimming stripped 3 bases from V and 10 bases from J, with 13 bases between. CDR3 nucleotide sequence: TGCGCCAGCAGCCAGGGAATAGGGGGGTCACCCCTCCACTTT. Protein sequence: CASSQGIGGSPLHF.

The rearrangement links TRBV5-1 to TRBJ1-1; 7 bases align to TRBD1. The CDR3 is 12 residues long. The trim removed 3 bases at V and 8 bases at J, leaving 4 bases unmatched. Germline CDR1 is SGHRS and CDR2 is YFSETQ. This chain's CDR3 is CASSYDRVEAFF. The CDR3 DNA follows: TGCGCCAGCAGCTACGACAGGGTCGAAGCTTTCTTT.

V and J are TRBV27 and TRBJ2-7, with D possibly matching TRBD1 (6 bases). Germline assignment: CDR1 MNHEY and CDR2 SMNVEV (reference sequence). Trimming took off 2 bases at V and 3 bases at J, with 8 bases between the two ends. The CDR3 totals 13 residues. The CDR3 DNA sequence: TGTGCCAGCAGTTTAGGGGGACACTACGAGCAGTACTTC. This codes for CASSLGGHYEQYF.